Here is one T cell receptor beta chain with its context. Antigen specificity is unknown. The source of the sample is a study of shared clonotypes between healthy human individuals. Whole-study results and caveats: Among donors, clonotype sharing was expected to be affected by sequencing depth.

Produced via immunoSEQ multiplex PCR; TCRdb's table is partial and in-frame only. The sample includes 500,000 to 650,000 clones, 70% to 80% of them seen just once. Germline CDR1 reads GTSNPN; CDR2 reads SVGIG (reference sequence). The CDR3 covers 14 residues. V lost 0 bases to trimming and J lost 2 bases, with 10 bases between them. The chain recombines TRBV30 with TRBJ1-1, with D tentatively TRBD1 (6 bases). The TCR was taken from a middle-aged woman in good health. Some clones in this sample may be carry-over from other donors' samples. Material for sequencing was PBMCs. The CDR3 DNA is TGTGCCTGGAGTGTGAGGGGGTACAACACTGAAGCTTTCTTT. Protein: CAWSVRGYNTEAFF.